The rows below give T cell receptor beta chains drawn from one sample of a study of long-term antiretroviral therapy in people with HIV. Method: immunoSEQ multiplex PCR; TCRdb's copy keeps in-frame clones and lacks some. The data hold 35,000 or so clones, with 75% to 90% observed a single time. The sequences come from unsorted PBMCs, collected 2.2 years after starting antiretroviral therapy. These receptor sequences come from a man aged 18-30 years with HIV. The CDR3 runs from the conserved cysteine through the conserved F or W. D genes are given only for firm matches. The size field is filled for only some rows; it gives once, few, many or a size class.

CASSKGGEQYF TGCGCCAGCAGCAAAGGGGGAGAGCAGTACTTC TRBJ2-7 TRBV5-1 NA NA
CSVAPRQTNTEAFF TGCAGCGTTGCCCCCCGACAGACGAACACTGAAGCTTTCTTT TRBJ1-1 TRBV29-1 NA NA
CASSPARGGETQYF TGTGCCAGCAGCCCCGCAAGAGGCGGCGAGACCCAGTACTTC TRBJ2-5 TRBV7-9 once NA
CASSFGSTDTQYF TGCGCCAGCAGCTTTGGGAGCACAGATACGCAGTATTTT TRBJ2-3 TRBV5-1 NA NA
CASSSSGQETQYF TGTGCCAGCAGCTCTTCAGGGCAAGAGACCCAGTACTTC TRBJ2-5 TRBV7-9 NA NA
CASRPTLKVGPHEQYF TGTGCCAGCAGGCCCACCCTTAAGGTGGGGCCCCACGAGCAGTACTTC TRBJ2-7 TRBV6-8 NA NA
CASSSPGGLSSYEQYF TGTGCCAGCAGCTCCCCCGGTGGCCTCAGCTCCTACGAGCAGTACTTC TRBJ2-7 TRBV6-6 once NA
CAISPIAGTNTGELFF TGTGCCATCTCGCCGATAGCGGGGACGAACACCGGGGAGCTGTTTTTT TRBJ2-2 TRBV10-3 NA TRBD2
CASTHGGAYEQYF TGTGCCAGCACGCATGGCGGGGCCTACGAGCAGTACTTC TRBJ2-7 TRBV7-2 NA NA
CASSQGPPRGLYGYTF TGCGCCAGCAGCCAAGGGCCGCCTAGGGGGCTTTATGGCTACACCTTC TRBJ1-2 TRBV4-3 NA TRBD1
CASSYLTGQGDEQYF TGTGCCAGCAGTTACTTGACCGGACAGGGGGACGAGCAGTACTTC TRBJ2-7 TRBV6-5 NA TRBD1
CASSQGPVLAKNIQYF TGTGCCAGCAGCCAGGGACCCGTACTAGCCAAAAACATTCAGTACTTC TRBJ2-4 TRBV7-9 NA NA
CASSLRFAPQSYF TGTGCCAGCAGCTTACGTTTTGCCCCTCAGTCGTACTTC TRBJ2-7 TRBV7-8 NA NA
CASSLDTGDEAFF TGCGCCAGCAGCTTGGATACGGGGGATGAAGCTTTCTTT TRBJ1-1 TRBV5-1 once NA
CASSFGSRYEQYF TGTGCCAGCAGCTTCGGTAGCAGGTACGAGCAGTACTTC TRBJ2-7 TRBV7-2 NA NA
CASEATSGSYEQYF TGTGCCAGCGAGGCAACTAGCGGGAGTTACGAGCAGTACTTC TRBJ2-7 TRBV2 NA TRBD2
CASSLAGEAFF TGCGCCAGCAGCTTGGCAGGAGAAGCTTTCTTT TRBJ1-1 TRBV5-1 NA NA
CASSYIDRNTEAFF TGTGCCAGCAGTTACATCGACAGGAACACTGAAGCTTTCTTT TRBJ1-1 TRBV6-5 NA NA
CASVGSGTNTEAFF TGTGCCAGCGTTGGTTCGGGTACGAACACTGAAGCTTTCTTT TRBJ1-1 TRBV28 NA NA
CASSIEIYSANEQYF TGTGCCAGTAGTATAGAAATCTACTCAGCCAACGAGCAGTACTTC TRBJ2-7 TRBV19 few NA
CASSLSASGAGEQFF TGTGCCAGCAGCTTAAGTGCGAGCGGGGCGGGTGAGCAGTTCTTC TRBJ2-1 TRBV7-3 once TRBD2
CASSPYRGAGDTQYF TGTGCCAGCAGCCCCTACCGGGGGGCTGGAGATACGCAGTATTTT TRBJ2-3 TRBV7-9 NA NA
CASSLGGLGETQYF TGTGCCAGCAGCTTAGGGGGACTAGGAGAGACCCAGTACTTC TRBJ2-5 TRBV7-8 NA TRBD2
CASSSPDSGNYEQYF TGTGCCAGCAGTTCCCCGGATAGCGGGAACTACGAGCAGTACTTC TRBJ2-7 TRBV6-6 NA TRBD2
CAWSDKLAYEQYF TGTGCCTGGAGTGACAAGTTGGCCTACGAGCAGTACTTC TRBJ2-7 TRBV30 NA NA
CASSSLAGGSQETQYF TGTGCCAGCAGTTCACTAGCGGGGGGTTCCCAAGAGACCCAGTACTTC TRBJ2-5 TRBV6-5 NA TRBD2
CASSFGTSGYNEQFF TGTGCCAGCAGCTTCGGGACTAGCGGGTACAATGAGCAGTTCTTC TRBJ2-1 TRBV7-2 NA TRBD2
CASSLGSTSGRAATGELFF TGTGCCAGCAGTTTAGGCTCGACTAGCGGGAGGGCCGCCACCGGGGAGCTGTTTTTT TRBJ2-2 TRBV28 NA TRBD2
CASSSSGLVRTGELFF TGTGCCAGCAGCTCGAGCGGACTAGTTCGCACCGGGGAGCTGTTTTTT TRBJ2-2 TRBV5-6 NA TRBD2
CASSIDRFATNEKLFF TGTGCCAGTAGTATCGACAGGTTTGCAACTAATGAAAAACTGTTTTTT TRBJ1-4 TRBV19 NA NA
CASSPTHSSSGNTIYF TGCGCCAGCAGCCCGACCCACAGCTCCTCTGGAAACACCATATATTTT TRBJ1-3 TRBV5-1 NA NA
CASSRATGALNTDTQYF TGTGCCAGCAGCCGCGCGACAGGGGCTCTAAACACAGATACGCAGTATTTT TRBJ2-3 TRBV2 NA TRBD1
CASAPTGWSGELFF TGTGCTAGTGCCCCGACAGGGTGGTCCGGGGAGCTGTTTTTT TRBJ2-2 TRBV12-5 NA TRBD1
CASSSGAGADTQYF TGTGCCAGCAGCTCAGGGGCCGGGGCGGATACGCAGTATTTT TRBJ2-3 TRBV11-3 NA NA
CASSSHGQGGETQYF TGCGCCAGCAGCAGCCACGGACAGGGGGGGGAGACCCAGTACTTC TRBJ2-5 TRBV5-1 NA TRBD1
CASSSDSDEWSYEQYF TGTGCCAGCAGCTCTGACTCGGACGAGTGGTCCTACGAGCAGTACTTC TRBJ2-7 TRBV7-9 few NA
CASSDLYRGYEQYF TGTGCCAGCAGTGACTTGTACAGGGGCTACGAGCAGTACTTC TRBJ2-7 TRBV6-1 NA TRBD1
CASSVPTGTYEQYF TGTGCCAGCAGCGTACCGACCGGTACCTACGAGCAGTACTTC TRBJ2-7 TRBV9 NA NA
CASSRPGTNYGYTF TGTGCCAGCAGCCGCCCAGGGACGAACTATGGCTACACCTTC TRBJ1-2 TRBV6-5 NA NA
CATSRALERGVDYEQYF TGTGCCACCAGCAGAGCTCTCGAACGGGGCGTTGACTACGAGCAGTACTTC TRBJ2-7 TRBV15 once NA